The source of this TCR beta chain is a study of long-term antiretroviral therapy in people with HIV. With 4 bases clipped from V and 8 bases from J, the junction kept 8 bases outside the gene matches. CDR1 is SGHDT and CDR2 is YYEEEE in the germline V gene. The CDR3 consists of 14 residues. immunoSEQ v3.0 was run at survey level. TCRdb's copy holds only in-frame clones and misses some; the assay was immunoSEQ multiplex PCR. This table has 20,000 to 25,000 clones, over 90% appearing once. The genes are TRBV5-6 and TRBJ1-2; 10 positions agree with TRBD1. Sequences were derived from unsorted PBMCs, sampled 7.6 years after starting antiretroviral therapy. This sequence originates from a woman in her thirties or forties with HIV. The CDR3 spells CASSLGTGVVGYTF. In DNA form, the CDR3 reads TGTGCCAGCAGCCTCGGGACAGGGGTTGTCGGCTACACCTTC. Filled out from reference TRBV5-6 and TRBJ1-2, the complete variable domain reads DAGVTQSPTHLIKTRGQQVTLRCSPKSGHDTVSWYQQALGQGPQFIFQYYEEEERQRGNFPDRFSGHQFPNYSSELNVNALLLGDSALYLCASSLGTGVVGYTFGSGTRLTVV.